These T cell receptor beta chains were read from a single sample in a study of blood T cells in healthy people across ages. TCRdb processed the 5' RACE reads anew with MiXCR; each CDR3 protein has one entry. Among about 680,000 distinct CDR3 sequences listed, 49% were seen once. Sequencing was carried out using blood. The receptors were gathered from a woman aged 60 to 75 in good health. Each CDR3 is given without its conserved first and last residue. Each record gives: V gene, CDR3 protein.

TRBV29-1	SVDTGKGPTYEQY
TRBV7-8	ASSLVLAGVVEQF
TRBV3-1	ASSQRGAGELF
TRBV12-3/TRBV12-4	ASKFVGYEQY
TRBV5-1	ASSNGEAVAYEQY
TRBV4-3	ASSQGAAGDTQY
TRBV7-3	ASSFGGTETQY
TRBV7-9	ASNLPPGGGQF
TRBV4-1	ASSPAGEDYEQY
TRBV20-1	SARVPQGGYT
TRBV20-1	SALTSGRVYNEQF
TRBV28	ASSFGDGIYEQY
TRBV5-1	ASSWDGDTYEKLF
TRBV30	AWTKGSTDTQY
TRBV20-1	SARSLVTRQETQY
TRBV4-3	ASSYRDRNEQF
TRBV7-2	ASTLGINGETQY
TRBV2	ASRETGVSSPLH
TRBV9	ASSVALDNSPLH
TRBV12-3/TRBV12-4	ASSMNSYEQY
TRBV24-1	ATSDFGQGTDTQY
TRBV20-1	SALAGGPGETQY
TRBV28	ASTLGLAVNEQF
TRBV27	ASSPTSAGEQY
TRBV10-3	AISPIMDRSSYEQY
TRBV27	ASSFPTSGRASGGTDTQY
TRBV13	ASSLNMNGRHNEQF
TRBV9	ASSPTGNTYSYNEQF
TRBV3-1	ASSQLGQAGELH
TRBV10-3	AISENRDGGTDTQY